The 26 T cell receptor beta chains below come from one sample, sequenced in a study of post-analysis software for immune sequencing data. Study conclusions and caveats: TRBV segments more frequent in patients than in controls numbered five and included TRBV5-6, TRBV5-1 and TRBV20-1.

Each TCR beta cDNA library carried unique molecular identifiers. TCRdb ran MiXCR on the PCR reads and lists one entry per CDR3 protein. Here the sample spans 650,000 to 900,000 distinct CDR3 sequences, about 43% being singletons. Which antigens these TCRs recognize remains unknown. Sequences were obtained from blood. Receptor source: a girl between 5 and 17 years old with multiple sclerosis.

V and J are TRBV6-5 and TRBJ1-1, with 8 bases aligning to TRBD1. Per the germline V gene, CDR1 is MNHEY and CDR2 is SVGAGI. Trimming cost V 3 bases and J 8 bases; bases outside gene matches: 11. There are 15 residues in the CDR3. As DNA, the CDR3 is TGTGCCAGCAGTTATATCAGGGGGCTCAGCACAGAAGCTTTCTTT. This gives the protein CASSYIRGLSTEAFF.

The chain joins TRBV6-5 to TRBJ2-5, with D unresolved. Germline CDR1 and CDR2: MNHEY and SVGAGI. CDR3 length: 14 amino acids. Trimming took off 6 bases at V and 0 bases at J, with 11 bases between the two ends. CDR3 coding DNA: TGTGCCAGCAGAATAAACGAGTACCAAGAGACCCAGTACTTC. Its protein is CASRINEYQETQYF.

The chain combines TRBV4-3 with TRBJ1-6, with D perhaps matching TRBD1 (6 bases). The V gene lost 3 bases and the J gene lost 7 bases, with 13 bases spanning the gap. There are 15 residues in the CDR3. Germline lookup yields CDR1 LGHNA and CDR2 YSLEER. CDR3 region: CASSQVTGPNSPLHF. DNA for the CDR3: TGCGCCAGCAGCCAGGTCACAGGGCCCAATTCACCCCTCCACTTT.

This clonotype was seen a few times. The chain couples TRBV5-1 to TRBJ2-7; a weak D match, TRBD2 (6 bases). The ends were cut back, 4 bases at V and 6 bases at J, with 23 bases in the middle. This CDR3 has 16 residues. Germline V gene lookup returns CDR1 SGHRS and CDR2 YFSETQ. For the CDR3, the DNA is TGCGCCAGCAGCCTCGGAGTCGGGAGCAGTCTTGGCGAGCAGTACTTC. This encodes CASSLGVGSSLGEQYF. The full variable domain, in which reference TRBV5-1 and TRBJ2-7 provide the parts outside the CDR3, is KAGVTQTPRYLIKTRGQQVTLSCSPISGHRSVSWYQQTPGQGLQFLFEYFSETQRNKGNFPGRFSGRQFSNSRSEMNVSTLELGDSALYLCASSLGVGSSLGEQYFGPGTRLTVT.

This rearrangement joins TRBV6-1 to TRBJ1-2; D not certain. Germline V gene data show CDR1 as MNHNS and CDR2 as SASEGT. Trimming took 2 bases from V and 6 from J, leaving 19 bases between them. The CDR3 is 16 amino acids. The CDR3 coding sequence is TGTGCCAGCAGTGAAAAACGCCTGACCGGGGTGAATGGCTACACCTTC. Its translation is CASSEKRLTGVNGYTF.

V gene TRBV12-3 or TRBV12-4 combines with J gene TRBJ2-3, with a possible D match to TRBD1 (5 bases). The V and J ends lost 7 bases and 4 bases respectively, with 15 bases between them. CDR3 size: 14 residues. The CDR3 DNA sequence: TGTGCCAGCAAAAGGGGCGAACTGGCAGATACGCAGTATTTT. Its protein product is CASKRGELADTQYF.

The rearrangement links TRBV14 to TRBJ2-3; TRBD2 agrees at 7 bases. The CDR3 consists of 16 residues. CDR1 and CDR2 (germline): SGHDN, FVKESK. Germline trimming cut 1 base from V and 2 bases from J; bases unmatched to any gene: 6. CDR3 loop: CASSQVSGDLTDTQYF. CDR3 nucleotides: TGTGCCAGCAGCCAAGTGAGCGGGGACCTCACAGATACGCAGTATTTT.

CDR3 DNA: TGTGCCAGCAGCCCCCGCGGGTTCAACATTCAGTACTTC. It is translated as CASSPRGFNIQYF. The chain links TRBV13 to TRBJ2-5; perhaps TRBD2 as D (5 bases). The end of the DNA aligns better with TRBJ2-4, so the J call may be wrong. This CDR3 has 13 residues. CDR1 is PRHDT, CDR2 FYEKMQ, per germline (reference sequence).

The chain employs TRBV29-1 and TRBJ2-1; 10 nucleotides align to TRBD1. CDR3 length equals 15 residues. Germline values: CDR1 SQVTM, CDR2 ANQGSEA. Germline trimming cut 2 bases from V and 6 bases from J; bases unmatched to any gene: 7. DNA of the CDR3: TGCAGCGTTGAATACCGGGACAGGGGACTCAATGAGCAGTTCTTC. Encoded protein: CSVEYRDRGLNEQFF.

This clonotype has just a few counts. This chain connects TRBV4-1 to TRBJ2-7, with D possibly TRBD1 on 6 matching bases. Deletions cut 1 base from V and 3 bases from J, with 19 bases between. There are 17 residues in the CDR3. The germline CDR1 and CDR2 sequences are MGHRA and YSYEKL. This chain's CDR3 is CASSQVLQRRDNYEQYF. The CDR3 nucleotides read TGCGCCAGCAGCCAAGTTCTTCAGCGCCGGGACAACTACGAGCAGTACTTC.

The chain is built from TRBV9 and TRBJ2-7, with D perhaps TRBD2 (5 bases). This CDR3 is 15 amino acids long. The V gene's germline CDR1 is SGDLS and CDR2 YYNGEE. V gave up 0 bases and J gave up 6 bases, with 16 bases separating them. For the CDR3, the DNA is TGTGCCAGCAGCGTAGATGGTGGGAGTCGTGGCGAGCAGTACTTC. It yields the protein CASSVDGGSRGEQYF.

In its sample, this clonotype was seen a few times. This chain links TRBV18 with TRBJ2-3, with D maybe TRBD1 (5 bases). The CDR3 has 15 amino acids. Germline CDR1 reads KGHSH; CDR2 reads LQKENI. Deletions cut 3 bases from V and 6 bases from J, with 16 bases between. In nucleotides, the CDR3 is TGTGCCAGCTCACCCAGGGTATCGATGGCGGATACGCAGTATTTT. It translates to CASSPRVSMADTQYF.

This clonotype is a singleton in its sample. This chain joins TRBV14 and TRBJ2-7; tentative D call: TRBD2 (6 bases). Trimming left V 5 bases short and J 2 bases short, with 10 bases between. CDR3 size: 13 residues. CDR1 SGHDN and CDR2 FVKESK come from the germline V gene. This CDR3 reads CASSRWGAYEQYF. The CDR3 bases are TGTGCCAGCAGCAGATGGGGGGCCTACGAGCAGTACTTC.

V usage is TRBV10-3 and J usage is TRBJ2-4; D perhaps matches TRBD1 (6 bases). TRBJ2-7 matches the DNA end more closely, so the J call is doubtful. CDR1 and CDR2 from the germline V gene are ENHRY and SYGVKD. The CDR3 has 11 amino acids. CDR3: CATTQGHEQYF. The CDR3 DNA reads as TGTGCCACCACACAGGGCCACGAGCAGTACTTC.

V and J are TRBV28 and TRBJ1-6; possibly TRBD1 for D (6 bases). Per germline, CDR1 MDHEN and CDR2 SYDVKM. V dropped 1 base and J dropped 7 bases, with 8 bases sitting between them. CDR3 size: 14 residues. CDR3 amino acids: CASSLSGENSPLHF. Here the CDR3 DNA reads TGTGCCAGCAGTTTATCAGGGGAGAATTCACCCCTCCACTTT.

The chain has TRBV4-3 and TRBJ2-1; D gene uncertain. Trimming pared 0 bases from V and 4 bases from J, leaving 16 bases between. Looked up from germline, CDR1 is LGHNA and CDR2 is YSLEER. The CDR3 has 17 residues. CDR3 bases: TGCGCCAGCAGCCAAGAAATATCGGGCACCTTATACAATGAGCAGTTCTTC. It translates to CASSQEISGTLYNEQFF.

In its sample, this clonotype was seen a few times. The genes are TRBV20-1 and TRBJ2-5, with 8 bases that match TRBD1. The J call may not be correct, given that the DNA end is closer to TRBJ2-7. The CDR3 is 12 residues long. In germline, CDR1 is DFQATT, CDR2 SNEGSKA (reference sequence). The CDR3 nucleotides are TGCAGTGCTAACCCCAGGGGGCGCGAGCAGTACTTC. This gives the protein CSANPRGREQYF.

For this clonotype: Possible read error: a much larger clone is one base away. The chain links TRBV24-1 to TRBJ2-5, with 15 bases aligning to TRBD2. V was pared by 9 bases and J by 11 bases, with 15 bases of the junction left unmatched. Germline V gene data show CDR1 as KGHDR and CDR2 as SFDVKD. The CDR3 extends over 16 amino acids. The CDR3 is CATGLAGGPVGNEQYF. CDR3 DNA sequence: TGTGCCACCGGACTAGCGGGAGGGCCAGTCGGCAATGAGCAGTACTTC.

This chain links TRBV5-1 with TRBJ2-5, with TRBD1 matching over 9 bases. The J call may be in error: the DNA end matches TRBJ2-7 better. Germline loops: CDR1 SGHRS, CDR2 YFSETQ. The CDR3 runs 14 residues. The CDR3 coding sequence is TGCGCCAGCAGCTGGGGACAGGGACTCTACGAGCAGTACTTC. Its translation: CASSWGQGLYEQYF.

J is TRBJ1-2 and V is TRBV7-2; D uncertain. Trimming removed 2 bases at V and 4 bases at J, with 8 bases between. This CDR3 is 13 amino acids long. CDR1 and CDR2 (germline): SGHTA, FQGNSA. CDR3 amino acids: CASSLPGTYGYTF. CDR3 in DNA: TGTGCCAGCAGCTTACCCGGCACCTATGGCTACACCTTC.

This rearrangement joins TRBV6-1 to TRBJ2-7, with D unresolved. Trimming shortened V by 4 bases and J by 5 bases, and 3 bases separated the two germline ends. This CDR3 region has 10 residues. Germline V gives CDR1 MNHNS, CDR2 SASEGT. CDR3 sequence: CASSANEQYF. In DNA, the CDR3 is TGTGCCAGCAGTGCAAACGAGCAGTACTTC.

This clonotype was seen just once. A junction boundary mismatches the germline segment, possibly from a read error. The J gene is TRBJ2-3, the V gene TRBV20-1; weak D call: TRBD2 (6 bases). CDR1 and CDR2 from the germline V gene are DFQATT and SNEGSKA (reference sequence). The CDR3 is 14 residues long. CDR3 sequence reads: CSTRLGGSTDTQYF. For the CDR3, the DNA is TGCAGTACTAGACTAGGAGGGAGCACAGATACGCAGTATTTT.

There are a few counts of this clonotype. The chain joins TRBV28 to TRBJ1-2; 8 positions match TRBD1. The V gene's germline CDR1 is MDHEN and CDR2 SYDVKM. The length of the CDR3 is 15 residues. V gave up 6 bases and J gave up 8 bases; unmatched junction bases: 14. CDR3 sequence reads: CASSPDATGAGGYTF. DNA of the CDR3: TGTGCCAGCAGCCCTGACGCGACAGGGGCCGGAGGCTACACCTTC.

The chain carries TRBV25-1 and TRBJ1-1; D may be TRBD1 (6 bases). This CDR3 is 15 amino acids long. Germline assignment: CDR1 MGHDK and CDR2 SYGVNS. V gave up 6 bases and J gave up 3 bases, with 17 bases separating them. CDR3: CASRRSEGGHTEAFF. The CDR3, as DNA: TGTGCCAGCAGAAGGAGTGAGGGGGGGCACACTGAAGCTTTCTTT.

The chain uses TRBV6-1 and TRBJ2-5, with a weak D call TRBD2 (5 bases). The germline V gene encodes CDR1 MNHNS and CDR2 SASEGT. This CDR3 has 12 amino acids. The DNA of the CDR3 is TGTGCTACGGGAAGGGATCTAGAGACCCAGTACTTC. Residues: CATGRDLETQYF.

This chain joins TRBV2 and TRBJ1-2; the D is unclear. Germline V gene data show CDR1 as SNHLY and CDR2 as FYNNEI. The germline V and J ends were trimmed by 5 bases and 7 bases, with 14 bases remaining between them. CDR3 length equals 13 residues. The CDR3 sequence is CASSTPAVGGYTF. The CDR3 DNA sequence: TGTGCCAGCAGTACCCCAGCGGTTGGTGGCTACACCTTC. Using reference TRBV2 and TRBJ1-2 for the parts outside the CDR3, the full variable domain is EPEVTQTPSHQVTQMGQEVILRCVPISNHLYFYWYRQILGQKVEFLVSFYNNEISEKSEIFDDQFSVERPDGSNFTLKIRSTKLEDSAMYFCASSTPAVGGYTFGSGTRLTVV.